The 9 T cell receptor beta chains presented below share a single source sample, sequenced in a study of blood T cells in healthy people across ages. Primed by a sample-barcoded 5' primer and a J-beta primer mix, a second PCR proceeded for about 6 to 11 cycles. TCRdb processed the 5' RACE reads anew with MiXCR; each CDR3 protein has one entry. The data show fewer than 1 million distinct CDR3 sequences, more than 40% seen once. What was sequenced was blood. The source of these receptors is a man in his fifties or sixties in good health.

The chain combines TRBV6-1 with TRBJ2-5; D may be TRBD1 (6 bases). Germline CDR1 MNHNS, CDR2 SASEGT. V lost 1 base and J lost 2, with 20 bases in between. This CDR3 is built from 18 residues. The CDR3 sequence is CASSEGFTGHTIQETQYF. For the CDR3, the DNA is TGTGCCAGCAGTGAAGGCTTTACGGGACACACCATTCAAGAGACCCAGTACTTC.

This clonotype was recorded a few times. J is TRBJ2-1 and V is TRBV6-5; 12 bases fit TRBD1. V lost 6 bases and J lost 8; bases outside the gene matches: 8. The CDR3 runs 15 residues. The germline gives CDR1 MNHEY, CDR2 SVGAGI. The CDR3 here is CASSYTGTGGYEQFF. The CDR3 DNA is TGTGCCAGCAGCTATACCGGGACAGGGGGCTATGAGCAGTTCTTC.

J is TRBJ2-1 and V is TRBV20-1; 9 bases match TRBD2. The CDR3 extends over 15 amino acids. The V and J ends lost 2 bases and 6 bases, in that order; junction bases with no gene match: 8. In germline, CDR1 is DFQATT, CDR2 SNEGSKA (reference sequence). The CDR3 loop reads CSARSAGGLGNEQFF. CDR3 sequence (DNA): TGCAGTGCTAGATCCGCGGGGGGGCTTGGCAATGAGCAGTTCTTC.

This clonotype has just a few counts. This sequence joins TRBV14 and TRBJ2-1, with a weak D call TRBD2 (5 bases). The germline gives CDR1 SGHDN, CDR2 FVKESK. Trimming cost V 2 bases and J 5 bases, with 13 bases left between them. The CDR3 covers 15 residues. The CDR3 is CASSQIGKSNNEQFF. CDR3 sequence (DNA): TGTGCCAGCAGCCAAATCGGGAAGTCCAACAATGAGCAGTTCTTC.

This clonotype was found once. Written as DNA, the CDR3 is TGTGCCAGCAGAGGGGTACCCACAGATACGCAGTATTTT. Protein product: CASRGVPTDTQYF. This sequence joins TRBV12-3 or TRBV12-4 and TRBJ2-3, with D perhaps TRBD1 (5 bases). V was trimmed by 6 bases and J by 2 bases, leaving 9 bases between them. The CDR3 loop spans 13 amino acids.

V is TRBV4-3 and J is TRBJ2-1; a weak D match, TRBD1 (8 bases). The CDR3 is made up of 13 amino acids. Trimming removed 4 bases from V and 10 bases from J, with 14 bases in between. Germline V gene lookup returns CDR1 LGHNA and CDR2 YSLEER. The CDR3 sequence: CASSPYRGGEQFF. In DNA form, the CDR3 reads TGCGCCAGCAGCCCTTACAGGGGGGGGGAGCAGTTCTTC.

The V gene is TRBV5-1, the J gene TRBJ1-2; tentative D call: TRBD1 (5 bases). Per germline, CDR1 SGHRS and CDR2 YFSETQ. This CDR3 region has 15 residues. The V end was cut by 1 base, the J end by 5 bases, with 15 bases between. DNA of the CDR3: TGCGCCAGCAGCTTGATGGGGGACTTCCCGTATGGCTACACCTTC. It is translated as CASSLMGDFPYGYTF.

The rearrangement links TRBV24-1 to TRBJ2-2; tentative D call: TRBD2 (5 bases). The V end lost 3 bases, the J end lost 7 bases, and 17 bases lay between the germline ends. The CDR3 is made up of 16 amino acids. Germline CDR1 is KGHDR and CDR2 is SFDVKD. CDR3 residues: CATSDRPGRSSGELFF. CDR3 coding DNA: TGTGCCACCAGTGATCGTCCGGGGAGATCGAGCGGGGAGCTGTTTTTT.

This clonotype was seen only a few times. The V gene is TRBV28, the J gene TRBJ2-5; D unresolved. Germline CDR1 reads MDHEN; CDR2 reads SYDVKM. The V end was cut by 5 bases, the J end by 4 bases, with 17 bases between. CDR3 length: 15 residues. The CDR3 DNA reads as TGTGCCAGCAGTCCGCCACACCGTTCTAGAGAGACCCAGTACTTC. Its protein is CASSPPHRSRETQYF.